This TCR beta chain emerged from a study of blood T cell repertoires in COVID-19. Overall study: Acute-phase and convalescent COVID-19 samples originated in the United States, Italy and Spain. In each case, the material was cDNA or gDNA derived from T cells, B-cell-depleted T cells, or PBMCs.

Original handling: Reference gene primer amplification yielded estimated nucleated cell counts. TCRdb keeps only in-frame clones here, not all; method: immunoSEQ multiplex PCR. V and J calls and clone size are those listed in that table; D and trimming were worked out from the DNA. Altogether about 200,000 clones are present, roughly 84% being singletons, with the ten largest covering about 27%. The CDR3 has 16 amino acids. CDR1 and CDR2 from the germline V gene are SGHVS and FNYEAQ. Trimming took 5 bases from V and 2 from J; bases not matched to a gene: 9. The clonotype was recovered from a man in his forties with acute or convalescent COVID-19. The sequenced material came from peripheral blood. The chain has TRBV7-6 and TRBJ2-5, with TRBD2 matching 9 bases. The CDR3 here is CASSPQLAGLQETQYF. The CDR3 DNA reads TGTGCCAGCAGCCCCCAGCTAGCGGGACTACAAGAGACCCAGTACTTC.